The 16 T cell receptor beta chains below were found in one sample sequenced in a study of blood T cells in healthy people across ages. A second about 7 to 11 cycle PCR used barcoded and J-beta primers. TCRdb used MiXCR to reprocess the 5' RACE reads, holding one entry per CDR3 protein. The sample includes around 800,000 distinct CDR3 sequences, under 30% of them seen just once. A further study also used this sample, focusing on T cells of mothers and their children.

The source material was blood. The receptor set was obtained from a boy younger than 18 in good health.

A note on this clonotype: As the CDR3 is not closed by the conserved phenylalanine or tryptophan, this likely results from a read error. The gene calls are TRBV12-3 or TRBV12-4 and TRBJ1-1; TRBD1 might be the D (6 bases). Trimming pared 6 bases from V and 4 bases from J, leaving 15 bases between. The CDR3 contains 14 residues. CDR3 loop: CASRSTAGATEAFL. The CDR3 DNA follows: TGTGCCAGCAGGTCTACCGCAGGGGCCACTGAAGCTTTCCTT.

This chain links TRBV5-1 with TRBJ2-2; D might be TRBD1 or TRBD2, each matching 5 bases. CDR3 size: 15 residues. Germline CDR1 and CDR2: SGHRS and YFSETQ. V lost 7 bases and J lost 3, with 16 bases in between. The CDR3 DNA reads TGCGCCAGCTCGGGACGGCAGGGCGACACCGGGGAGCTGTTTTTT. This sequence encodes CASSGRQGDTGELFF. Full variable domain (remainder filled in from reference TRBV5-1 and TRBJ2-2): KAGVTQTPRYLIKTRGQQVTLSCSPISGHRSVSWYQQTPGQGLQFLFEYFSETQRNKGNFPGRFSGRQFSNSRSEMNVSTLELGDSALYLCASSGRQGDTGELFFGEGSRLTVL.

V gene TRBV28 combines with J gene TRBJ1-4; 7 bases align to TRBD1. V lost 4 bases and J lost 8; bases outside the gene matches: 7. This CDR3 region has 14 residues. Looked up from germline, CDR1 is MDHEN and CDR2 is SYDVKM. The CDR3 region is CASSWTGGAEKLFF. Here the CDR3 DNA reads TGTGCCAGCAGTTGGACAGGCGGGGCGGAAAAACTGTTTTTT.

The V and J genes are TRBV27 and TRBJ2-1, with TRBD2 matching over 13 bases. Germline values: CDR1 MNHEY, CDR2 SMNVEV (reference sequence). The CDR3 spans 19 residues. Trimming cost V 4 bases and J 7 bases; bases outside gene matches: 16. CDR3 in amino acids: CASSSLRGGLAGLGNEQFF. Here the CDR3 DNA reads TGTGCCAGCAGTTCCCTGCGGGGGGGACTAGCGGGGTTGGGGAATGAGCAGTTCTTC.

This clonotype has more than one count but fewer than ten. The genes are TRBV4-1 and TRBJ2-7; TRBD1 aligns across 7 bases. The length of the CDR3 is 12 residues. The germline V gene has CDR1 MGHRA and CDR2 YSYEKL. Trimming cost V 6 bases and J 6 bases; bases outside gene matches: 5. The CDR3 DNA reads as TGCGCCAGCAGACGGACAGGCGGCGAGCAGTACTTC. The encoded protein is CASRRTGGEQYF.

The chain has TRBV6-1 and TRBJ1-1; the D gene is possibly TRBD1 (5 bases). V gave up 1 base and J gave up 2 bases, with 11 bases separating them. Looked up from germline, CDR1 is MNHNS and CDR2 is SASEGT. The CDR3 totals 15 residues. The CDR3 DNA reads as TGTGCCAGCAGTGAAGGGCCAGGGTCTAACACTGAAGCTTTCTTT. As protein: CASSEGPGSNTEAFF.

The chain recombines TRBV3-1 with TRBJ2-7, with D unresolved. This CDR3 is 13 amino acids long. Trimming removed 3 bases at V and 1 base at J, with 7 bases between. The germline V gene has CDR1 LGHDT and CDR2 YNNKEL (reference sequence). CDR3 sequence reads: CASSQTRSYEQYF. CDR3 nucleotides: TGTGCCAGCAGCCAGACCAGATCCTACGAGCAGTACTTC.

The table lists this clonotype with a few counts. The CDR3 region is CASSQDWSEAFF. The CDR3 DNA reads TGTGCCAGCAGCCAAGATTGGTCTGAAGCTTTCTTT. The V gene is TRBV14, the J gene TRBJ1-1; D gene unclear. Germline loops: CDR1 SGHDN, CDR2 FVKESK. This CDR3 has 12 residues. V was trimmed by 0 bases and J by 6 bases, leaving 5 bases between them.

This chain links TRBV6-5 with TRBJ2-7, with 7 nucleotides matching TRBD1. CDR1 is MNHEY and CDR2 is SVGAGI in the germline V gene. The CDR3 has 14 amino acids. The junction had 10 bases not matched to a gene; V was cut back by 6 bases and J by 5 bases. The DNA for the CDR3 is TGTGCCAGCAGGGACCGACAGGGCTACCACGAGCAGTACTTC. This translates into CASRDRQGYHEQYF.

The gene calls are TRBV3-1 and TRBJ2-5; D possibly corresponds to TRBD1 (6 bases). The end of the DNA fits TRBJ2-7 better, so the J call may be wrong. Germline values: CDR1 LGHDT, CDR2 YNNKEL (reference sequence). The CDR3 loop spans 16 amino acids. The CDR3 region is CASSQDVGGRVYEQYF. For the CDR3, the DNA is TGTGCCAGCAGCCAAGATGTAGGGGGAAGAGTCTACGAGCAGTACTTC.

This clonotype was detected a few times. The gene calls are TRBV15 and TRBJ2-7; 9 bases fit TRBD1. CDR1 and CDR2 (germline): LNHNV, YYDKDF (reference sequence). J gave up 5 bases and V 8 bases, and 10 bases lay outside the gene matches. The CDR3 is 14 residues long. The CDR3 nucleotides are TGTGCCACCGGAGGGGACAGGGACAGACACGAGCAGTACTTC. It is translated as CATGGDRDRHEQYF. Full variable domain (remainder filled in from reference TRBV15 and TRBJ2-7): DAMVIQNPRYQVTQFGKPVTLSCSQTLNHNVMYWYQQKSSQAPKLLFHYYDKDFNNEADTPDNFQSRRPNTSFCFLDIRSPGLGDTAMYLCATGGDRDRHEQYFGPGTRLTVT.

This clonotype has more than one count but fewer than ten. J is TRBJ1-1 and V is TRBV18; TRBD1 matches at 12 bases. Trimming cost V 5 bases and J 6 bases; bases outside gene matches: 10. The CDR3 is made up of 16 amino acids. Germline CDR1 reads KGHSH; CDR2 reads LQKENI. The CDR3 nucleotides are TGTGCCAGCTCATCCCGGGACAGGGGGCGAATGCCTGAAGCTTTCTTT. Encoded protein: CASSSRDRGRMPEAFF.

CDR3 nucleotides: TGTGCCAGCAGTGAAGCGGGTGCAGGGAGGAGATACAATGAGCAGTTCTTC. Its protein is CASSEAGAGRRYNEQFF. This chain connects TRBV2 to TRBJ2-1; perhaps TRBD2 as D (6 bases). The CDR3 extends over 17 amino acids. Germline values: CDR1 SNHLY, CDR2 FYNNEI. Trimming took off 0 bases at V and 4 bases at J, with 16 bases between the two ends.

The chain employs TRBV20-1 and TRBJ1-1; 8 nucleotides agree with TRBD1. Germline CDR1 reads DFQATT; CDR2 reads SNEGSKA (reference sequence). The CDR3 spans 12 residues. The trim removed 6 bases at V and 12 bases at J, leaving 12 bases unmatched. The CDR3 loop reads CSAPRQGRTTFF. CDR3 nucleotides: TGCAGTGCGCCTCGACAGGGGCGGACGACTTTCTTT.

The chain has TRBV18 and TRBJ2-1; 9 bases fit TRBD2. The germline gives CDR1 KGHSH, CDR2 LQKENI. The CDR3 is 16 amino acids. Trimming at V came to 3 bases and at J to 4 bases, leaving 7 bases not matched to a gene. The CDR3 DNA sequence: TGTGCCAGCTCACCTCGGAGCGGGGGGTCTTACAATGAGCAGTTCTTC. Protein product: CASSPRSGGSYNEQFF.

In its sample, this clonotype was seen a few times. The J gene is TRBJ2-5, the V gene TRBV7-2, with D perhaps being TRBD1 or TRBD2 (5 bases each). Germline-derived CDR1 and CDR2 are SGHTA and FQGNSA. The V gene lost 6 bases and the J gene lost 9 bases, with 14 bases spanning the gap. The CDR3 has 12 residues. The chain's CDR3 is CASRGDRGAQYF. In DNA, the CDR3 is TGTGCCAGCAGGGGCGACCGAGGGGCCCAGTACTTC.